The following is a TCR beta chain sequence with its context. Sequenced by immunoSEQ multiplex PCR; TCRdb stores in-frame clones only, minus some. The table lists some 70,000 clones, 90% of them singletons, with more than 1.4% in the top ten. These data belong to a study of T cell changes during pregnancy in multiple sclerosis. The germline V gene has CDR1 GTSNPN and CDR2 SVGIG (reference sequence). There are 16 residues in the CDR3. The V and J ends lost 3 bases and 3 bases respectively, with 17 bases between them. The rearrangement links TRBV30 to TRBJ2-2; D is possibly TRBD2 (7 bases). This sequence was found in a female donor with multiple sclerosis, enrolled in a pregnancy study. This sample comprised peripheral blood, obtained in the third trimester of pregnancy. As DNA, the CDR3 is TGTGCCTGGAGCCAAATAGGGGGGGTGGACACCGGGGAGCTGTTTTTT. Its protein product is CAWSQIGGVDTGELFF. Based on the CDR3 plus reference TRBV30 and TRBJ2-2, the full variable domain is SQTIHQWPATLVQPVGSPLSLECTVEGTSNPNLYWYRQAAGRGLQLLFYSVGIGQISSEVPQNLSASRPQDRQFILSSKKLLLSDSGFYLCAWSQIGGVDTGELFFGEGSRLTVL.